These 10 T cell receptor beta chains were sequenced from one sample in a study of blood T cell repertoires in COVID-19. Clones were read by immunoSEQ multiplex PCR, and TCRdb kept only the in-frame ones, dropping some. Among approximately 130,000 clones listed, approximately 85% were seen once. Input material: peripheral blood. The source of these receptors is a human donor in a cohort sampled during active COVID-19.

This chain joins TRBV4-1 and TRBJ2-1; possible D gene TRBD2, 6 bases. V was clipped by 0 bases and J by 12 bases, with 6 bases between them. The CDR3 is made up of 11 amino acids. The germline V gene encodes CDR1 MGHRA and CDR2 YSYEKL. The CDR3 coding sequence is TGCGCCAGCAGCCAAGACGGGGGGCAGTTCTTC. It encodes CASSQDGGQFF.

This chain joins TRBV7-6 and TRBJ2-7; D may be TRBD1 (6 bases). Germline loops: CDR1 SGHVS, CDR2 FNYEAQ. V lost 5 bases to trimming and J lost 3 bases, with 11 bases between them. CDR3 length equals 13 residues. The CDR3 reads CASSPKDSYEQYF. Here the CDR3 DNA reads TGTGCCAGCAGCCCTAAGGACAGCTACGAGCAGTACTTC. Using reference TRBV7-6 and TRBJ2-7 for the parts outside the CDR3, the full variable domain is GAGVSQSPRYKVTKRGQDVALRCDPISGHVSLYWYRQALGQGPEFLTYFNYEAQQDKSGLPNDRFSAERPEGSISTLTIQRTEQRDSAMYRCASSPKDSYEQYFGPGTRLTVT.

The chain couples TRBV2 to TRBJ1-2, with D possibly TRBD1 on 6 matching bases. Between the trimmed V and J ends, which lost 4 bases and 2 bases, there was a span of 8 bases. Germline CDR1 reads SNHLY; CDR2 reads FYNNEI. There are 13 residues in the CDR3. The CDR3 DNA is TGTGCCAGCAGTGCCACAGGGAACTATGGCTACACCTTC. Translating gives CASSATGNYGYTF. The complete variable domain, with remaining parts taken from reference TRBV2 and TRBJ1-2, reads EPEVTQTPSHQVTQMGQEVILRCVPISNHLYFYWYRQILGQKVEFLVSFYNNEISEKSEIFDDQFSVERPDGSNFTLKIRSTKLEDSAMYFCASSATGNYGYTFGSGTRLTVV.

The sample holds one count of this clone. V gene TRBV5-1 combines with J gene TRBJ2-2, with D unclear. V shed 0 bases and J shed 7 bases, with 13 bases lying between them. Germline V lookup: CDR1 SGHRS, CDR2 YFSETQ. The CDR3 spans 15 residues. Written as DNA, the CDR3 is TGCGCCAGCAGCTTGGAGTCCGGGTTAGGCGGGGAGCTGTTTTTT. Translation gives CASSLESGLGGELFF.

This sequence joins TRBV19 and TRBJ2-1; a possible D gene is TRBD2 (7 bases). V was pared by 7 bases and J by 9 bases, with 13 bases between. The CDR3 runs 12 residues. Germline assignment: CDR1 LNHDA and CDR2 SQIVND (reference sequence). The chain's CDR3 is CASNGGLGEQFF. Here the CDR3 DNA reads TGTGCCAGTAACGGGGGGCTGGGTGAGCAGTTCTTC.

CDR3 nucleotides: TGTGCCAGCGACGGGGGGAACTATGGCTACACCTTC. Its translation is CASDGGNYGYTF. V gene TRBV19 combines with J gene TRBJ1-2; maybe TRBD1 (5 bases). CDR1 is LNHDA and CDR2 is SQIVND in the germline V gene (reference sequence). The CDR3 extends over 12 amino acids. The V and J ends lost 9 bases and 2 bases respectively, with 10 bases between them.

The rearrangement links TRBV30 to TRBJ2-1; 8 bases line up with TRBD2. Trimming removed 1 base from V and 6 bases from J; junction bases left unmatched: 5. The CDR3 has 14 amino acids. Germline V gives CDR1 GTSNPN, CDR2 SVGIG (reference sequence). Written as DNA, the CDR3 is TGTGCCTGGAGTGAGATAGCGGGGTTCAATGAGCAGTTCTTC. It is translated as CAWSEIAGFNEQFF.

The J gene is TRBJ1-4, the V gene TRBV12-5; a weak D match, TRBD1 (5 bases). V lost 6 bases, J lost 8 bases, and 13 bases lay in between. Germline values: CDR1 LGHNT, CDR2 FRNRAP. The CDR3 runs 13 residues. CDR3 protein: CASGAFGGEKLFF. CDR3 DNA: TGTGCTAGTGGCGCTTTCGGGGGGGAAAAACTGTTTTTT.

The rearrangement uses TRBV6-4 and TRBJ1-5; 9 positions agree with TRBD1. Germline trimming cut 7 bases from V and 3 bases from J; bases unmatched to any gene: 10. This CDR3 region has 16 residues. CDR1 and CDR2 (germline): MRHNA, SNTAGT. The CDR3 DNA is TGTGCCAGCAAGGCCGGGACAGGGTTTTTCAATCAGCCCCAGCATTTT. It codes for CASKAGTGFFNQPQHF.

The chain employs TRBV28 and TRBJ1-5, with TRBD1 identical over 7 bases. Losses at the gene ends were 3 bases for V and 6 bases for J; bases not matched to a gene: 8. Germline CDR1 and CDR2: MDHEN and SYDVKM. The CDR3 totals 15 residues. In nucleotides, the CDR3 is TGTGCCAGCAGTTTCTCAGGGGGATTCGGTCAGCCCCAGCATTTT. Its translation is CASSFSGGFGQPQHF.